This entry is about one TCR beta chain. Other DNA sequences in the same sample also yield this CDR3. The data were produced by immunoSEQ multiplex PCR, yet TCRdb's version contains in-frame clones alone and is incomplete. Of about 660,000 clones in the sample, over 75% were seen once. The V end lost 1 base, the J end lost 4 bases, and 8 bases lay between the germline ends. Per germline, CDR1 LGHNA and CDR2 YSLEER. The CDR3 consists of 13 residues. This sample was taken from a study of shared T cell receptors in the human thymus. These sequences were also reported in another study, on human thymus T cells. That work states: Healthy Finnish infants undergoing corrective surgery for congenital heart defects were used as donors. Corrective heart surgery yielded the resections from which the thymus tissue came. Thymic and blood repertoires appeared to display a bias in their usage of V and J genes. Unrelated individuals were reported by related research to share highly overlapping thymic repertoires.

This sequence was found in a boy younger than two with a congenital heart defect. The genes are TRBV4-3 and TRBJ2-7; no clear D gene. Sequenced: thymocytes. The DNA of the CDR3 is TGCGCCAGCAGCCAAGTAGCATTTTACGAGCAGTACTTC. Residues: CASSQVAFYEQYF.